These 8 T cell receptor beta chains originate from one sample sequenced in a study of T cell changes during pregnancy in multiple sclerosis. Some clones are missing from TCRdb's copy, which holds only in-frame ones; the method was immunoSEQ multiplex PCR. The sample lists tens of thousands of clones, around 90% occurring once. The sample in question was peripheral blood, obtained in the first trimester of pregnancy. These TCRs come from a female donor in good health, enrolled as a control in a pregnancy study.

The J gene is TRBJ2-7, the V gene TRBV2, with D possibly TRBD1 on 6 matching bases. Per germline, CDR1 SNHLY and CDR2 FYNNEI. V lost 8 bases and J lost 3, with 11 bases in between. CDR3 length: 12 amino acids. The CDR3 here is CASGGTLYEQYF. The DNA of the CDR3 is TGTGCCAGCGGTGGGACACTCTACGAGCAGTACTTC.

This clone was recorded only once. The CDR3: CASSFPSGNNRNSYEQYF. Here the CDR3 DNA reads TGTGCCAGCAGTTTCCCCAGCGGGAACAATAGAAACTCCTACGAGCAGTACTTC. V is TRBV28 and J is TRBJ2-7; TRBD2 aligns across 7 bases. V lost 3 bases, J lost 0 bases, and 14 bases stayed unmatched. The CDR3 contains 18 residues. Germline CDR1 and CDR2: MDHEN and SYDVKM.

This chain connects TRBV29-1 to TRBJ2-1, with a tentative D call TRBD2 (7 bases). The CDR3 extends over 15 amino acids. The V end was cut by 4 bases, the J end by 6 bases, with 19 bases between. The germline V gene encodes CDR1 SQVTM and CDR2 ANQGSEA. The CDR3 here is CSVGWRGLEVNEQFF. CDR3 DNA sequence: TGCAGCGTTGGCTGGCGGGGGCTTGAAGTCAATGAGCAGTTCTTC.

The chain joins TRBV11-2 to TRBJ2-1; 10 nucleotides line up with TRBD2. Trimming took 1 base from V and 8 from J; bases not matched to a gene: 8. This CDR3 region has 16 residues. Germline CDR1 and CDR2: SGHAT and FQNNGV. The CDR3 DNA reads TGTGCCAGCAGCTTAGGGGGTCTAGCGGGAGTATATGAGCAGTTCTTC. This translates into CASSLGGLAGVYEQFF.

This rearrangement joins TRBV21-1 to TRBJ1-1; the DNA was not compared with TRBD1, the D call given in the table. TRBV21-1 is a recognized pseudogene. This CDR3 spans 19 amino acids. Written as DNA, the CDR3 is TGTGCCAGCAGCAAAGTTTTTCTGCCGGGACAGCTAGGGAACACTGAAGCTTTCTTT. It yields the protein CASSKVFLPGQLGNTEAFF.

The chain has TRBV6-1 and TRBJ1-2, with D perhaps matching TRBD1 (5 bases). Per germline, CDR1 MNHNS and CDR2 SASEGT. The V end lost 1 base, the J end lost 4 bases, and 13 bases lay between the germline ends. The CDR3 spans 15 residues. The CDR3 is CASSEEGPLAYGYTF. In DNA form, the CDR3 reads TGTGCCAGCAGTGAAGAGGGGCCTTTGGCCTATGGCTACACCTTC.

The V gene is TRBV12-5, the J gene TRBJ1-5, with TRBD1 as a possible D gene (6 bases). V shed 5 bases and J shed 1 base, with 15 bases lying between them. This CDR3 has 16 residues. The germline V gene encodes CDR1 LGHNT and CDR2 FRNRAP. CDR3 loop: CASGTPTGTSNQPQHF. As DNA, the CDR3 is TGTGCTAGTGGTACCCCGACAGGAACCAGCAATCAGCCCCAGCATTTT.

This clone was recorded a few times. The chain joins TRBV5-1 to TRBJ1-6; tentatively, D is TRBD1 (6 bases). CDR3 length: 16 amino acids. CDR1 is SGHRS and CDR2 is YFSETQ in the germline V gene. Trimming cost V 0 bases and J 8 bases, with 15 bases left between them. The CDR3: CASSLGSQGRDSPLHF. Here the CDR3 DNA reads TGCGCCAGCAGCTTGGGGTCCCAGGGGAGGGATTCACCCCTCCACTTT. The whole variable domain, remainder taken from reference TRBV5-1 and TRBJ1-6, is KAGVTQTPRYLIKTRGQQVTLSCSPISGHRSVSWYQQTPGQGLQFLFEYFSETQRNKGNFPGRFSGRQFSNSRSEMNVSTLELGDSALYLCASSLGSQGRDSPLHFGNGTRLTVT.